Reported below is one TCR beta chain. Antigen: not known. Unique molecular identifier tags were affixed to discrete cDNA molecules. From the 5' RACE reads, TCRdb called clonotypes with MiXCR, one entry per CDR3 protein. Counted here are almost 85,000 distinct CDR3 sequences, around 10% occurring once; the ten biggest clones make up about 2.7%. The sample is drawn from a study of early T cells in non-severe SARS-CoV-2 infection. The wider study: RNA in bulk from unsorted whole blood was sequenced, and chains were unpaired. Findings of the study overall: Using VDJdb, the matching emphasized anti-spike CD8 responses while missing private and CD4 specificities.

This CDR3 is 12 amino acids long. Looked up from germline, CDR1 is MNHEY and CDR2 is SVGAGI. Trimming pared 7 bases from V and 3 bases from J, leaving 6 bases between. This sequence originates from an adult who was a healthcare worker with PCR-confirmed SARS-CoV-2 infection or an uninfected control (not recorded which). Sequenced input: whole blood. V is TRBV6-5 and J is TRBJ1-4, with D unresolved. CDR3 in amino acids: CASKRPNEKLFF. The CDR3 DNA is TGTGCCAGCAAAAGACCTAATGAAAAACTGTTTTTT.